This TCR beta chain was recovered during a study of cytomegalovirus exposure and HLA in healthy donors. Turning to this clone: No antigen is known for it.

The PCR employed 60 Vbeta primers together with 13 Jbeta primers. The table came from immunoSEQ multiplex PCR; TCRdb's copy has only in-frame clones and leaves some out. The data show approximately 140,000 clones, with roughly three quarters seen just once and around 5% held by the top ten. Study-level results: Sequencing likely produced, as an artifact, a cluster of highly shared sequence variants.

Source material: PBMCs. This TCR was recovered from a male donor in good health and CMV-seronegative.

In DNA, the CDR3 is TGTGCCAGCAGCCATGGGACAGTTGATGAGCAGTTCTTC. Translated: CASSHGTVDEQFF. The chain is built from TRBV4-2 and TRBJ2-1, with 7 positions matching TRBD1. Germline lookup yields CDR1 LGHNA and CDR2 YNFKEQ. This CDR3 has 13 residues. The V and J ends lost 3 bases and 8 bases, in that order; junction bases with no gene match: 4.